Sequencing of this TCR beta chain was carried out in a study of T cell repertoires in cytomegalovirus infection. Study context: CMV infection and matching HLA type were both indicated by public TCR beta signatures. Study outcomes and limitations: CMV-specific HLA-C-restricted TCR beta clonotypes dominated the ex vivo response.

The germline CDR1 and CDR2 sequences are SGDLS and YYNGEE. The ends were cut back, 0 bases at V and 10 bases at J, with 20 bases in the middle. The CDR3 runs 16 residues. This clonotype was observed a handful of times. Its antigen is not known. In TCRdb, the reads were re-called with MiXCR into one record per CDR3 protein. The sample consists of around 550,000 distinct CDR3 sequences, around a quarter of them appearing once. Input material: PBMCs. The V and J genes are TRBV9 and TRBJ2-1; maybe TRBD2 (5 bases). This sequence was found in a human donor in good health (CMV status not recorded). Some clones in this sample may be carry-over from other donors' samples. The CDR3: CASSVAKGLEAWEQFF. The DNA of the CDR3 is TGTGCCAGCAGCGTAGCAAAGGGTCTGGAGGCATGGGAGCAGTTCTTC.